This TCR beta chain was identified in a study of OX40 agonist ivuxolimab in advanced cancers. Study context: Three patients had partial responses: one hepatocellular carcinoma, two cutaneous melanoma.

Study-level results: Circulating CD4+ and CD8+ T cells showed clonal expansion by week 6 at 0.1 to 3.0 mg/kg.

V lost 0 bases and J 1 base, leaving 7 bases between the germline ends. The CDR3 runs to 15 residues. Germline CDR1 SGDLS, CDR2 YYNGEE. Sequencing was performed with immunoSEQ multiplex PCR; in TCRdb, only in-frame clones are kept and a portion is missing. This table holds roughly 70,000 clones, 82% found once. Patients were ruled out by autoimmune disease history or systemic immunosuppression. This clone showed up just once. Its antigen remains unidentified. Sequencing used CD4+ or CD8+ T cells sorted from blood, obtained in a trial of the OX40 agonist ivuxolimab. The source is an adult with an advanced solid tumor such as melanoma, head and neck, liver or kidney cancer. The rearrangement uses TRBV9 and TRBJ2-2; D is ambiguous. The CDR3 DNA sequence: TGTGCCAGCAGCGTAGCTTCCAGGAACACCGGGGAGCTGTTTTTT. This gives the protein CASSVASRNTGELFF.